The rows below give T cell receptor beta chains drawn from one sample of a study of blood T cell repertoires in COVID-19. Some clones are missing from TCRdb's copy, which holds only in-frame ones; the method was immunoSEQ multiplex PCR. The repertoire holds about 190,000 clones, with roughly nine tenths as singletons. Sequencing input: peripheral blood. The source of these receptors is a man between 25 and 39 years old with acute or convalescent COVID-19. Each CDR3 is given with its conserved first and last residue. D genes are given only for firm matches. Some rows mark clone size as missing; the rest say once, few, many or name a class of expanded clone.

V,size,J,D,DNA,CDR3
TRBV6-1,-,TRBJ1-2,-,TGTGCCAGCAGTGAAGCGCGGGCTCTCGGTGGCTACACCTTC,CASSEARALGGYTF
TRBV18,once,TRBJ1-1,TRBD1,TGTGCCAGCTCAGCACCGGGGACAGCAATGAACACTGAAGCTTTCTTT,CASSAPGTAMNTEAFF
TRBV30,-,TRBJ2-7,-,TGTGCCTGGGGCCTGGACGCGGGCGAGCAGTACTTC,CAWGLDAGEQYF
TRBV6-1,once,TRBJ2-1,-,TGTGCCAGCAGTGAACCGCCCAGAAATGAGCAGTTCTTC,CASSEPPRNEQFF
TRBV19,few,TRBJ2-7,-,TGTGCCAGTAGTATACAAGGAGGATACGAGCAGTACTTC,CASSIQGGYEQYF
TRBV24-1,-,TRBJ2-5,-,TGTGCCACCAGTGATGCGTCCCCACCCAGGGGTACCCAGTACTTC,CATSDASPPRGTQYF
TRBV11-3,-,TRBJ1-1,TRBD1,TGTGCCAGCAGCGGAGGACAGGGTGGTATCACTGAAGCTTTCTTT,CASSGGQGGITEAFF
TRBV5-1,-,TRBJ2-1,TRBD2,TGCGCCAGCAGCTTGGTACTAGCGGGCAATGAGCAGTTCTTC,CASSLVLAGNEQFF
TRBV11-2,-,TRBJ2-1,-,TGTGCCAGCAGTGCAACAAAGGGGAATGAGCAGTTCTTC,CASSATKGNEQFF
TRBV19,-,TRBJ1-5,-,TGTGCCAGTAGTTTTCTTTGGTCAGGGTATCAGCCCCAGCATTTT,CASSFLWSGYQPQHF
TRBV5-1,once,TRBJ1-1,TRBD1,TGCGCCAGCAGCTTGTCCTCGGGACAGGTGACTGAAGCTTTCTTT,CASSLSSGQVTEAFF
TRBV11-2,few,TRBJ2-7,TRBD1,TGTGCCAGCAGCCAGGGACAGGGCGTCTACGAGCAGTACTTC,CASSQGQGVYEQYF
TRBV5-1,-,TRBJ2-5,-,TGCGCCAGCAGCTCGTGGGCCACCCAAGAGACCCAGTACTTC,CASSSWATQETQYF
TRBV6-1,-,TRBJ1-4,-,TGTGCCAGCAGTGAAGGCAGGGGAACTGAAAAACTGTTTTTT,CASSEGRGTEKLFF
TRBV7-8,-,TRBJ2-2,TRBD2,TGTGCCAGCAGCTTAGCGGGAGGGCGGGGGGAGCTGTTTTTT,CASSLAGGRGELFF
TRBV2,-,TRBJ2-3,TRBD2,TGTGCCAGCAGTGCCACTAGCGGCGGGGATACGCAGTATTTT,CASSATSGGDTQYF
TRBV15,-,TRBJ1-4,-,TGTGCCACCAGCAGAGATCGAGCCCAACTGTTTTTT,CATSRDRAQLFF
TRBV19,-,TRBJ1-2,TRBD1,TGTGCCAGTAGTAGGGGACAGGGGGACTATGGCTACACCTTC,CASSRGQGDYGYTF
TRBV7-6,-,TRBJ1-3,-,TGTGCCAGCAGCCAAAGGTACAGACAAGCATCTGGAAACACCATATATTTT,CASSQRYRQASGNTIYF
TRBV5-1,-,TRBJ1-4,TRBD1,TGCGCCAGCAGCCCGGGACAGAATGGTGAAAAACTGTTTTTT,CASSPGQNGEKLFF
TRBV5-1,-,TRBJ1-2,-,TGCGCCAGCAGCTTGGAGGCAGGACTTAACTATGGCTACACCTTC,CASSLEAGLNYGYTF
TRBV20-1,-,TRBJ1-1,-,TGCAGTGCTAGGGTGGGGCATGAAGCTTTCTTT,CSARVGHEAFF
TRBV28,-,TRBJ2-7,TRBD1,TGTGCCAGCAGTCTCACCGACAGGGTTGTTGGCGAGCAGTACTTC,CASSLTDRVVGEQYF
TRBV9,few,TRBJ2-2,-,TGTGCCAGCGGGGGCCTGGCCGGGGAGCTGTTTTTT,CASGGLAGELFF
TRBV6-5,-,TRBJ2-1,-,TGTGCCAGCAGGAAGGAGGTTGCCTACAATGAGCAGTTCTTC,CASRKEVAYNEQFF